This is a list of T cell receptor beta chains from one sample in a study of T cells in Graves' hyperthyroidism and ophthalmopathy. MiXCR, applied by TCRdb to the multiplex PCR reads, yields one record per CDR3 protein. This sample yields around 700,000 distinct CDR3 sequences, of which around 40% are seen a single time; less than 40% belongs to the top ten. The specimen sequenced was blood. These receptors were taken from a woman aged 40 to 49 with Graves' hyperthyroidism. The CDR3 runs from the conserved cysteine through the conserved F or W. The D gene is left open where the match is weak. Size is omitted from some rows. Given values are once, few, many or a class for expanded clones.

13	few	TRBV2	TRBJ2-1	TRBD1	CASRDRGRLEQFF	TGTGCCAGCAGGGACAGGGGGCGCTTGGAGCAGTTCTTC
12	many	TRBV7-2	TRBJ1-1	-	CASSPRGTEAFF	TGTGCCAGCAGCCCACGAGGGACTGAAGCTTTCTTT
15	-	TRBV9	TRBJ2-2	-	CASSQWNSLVGELFF	TGTGCCAGCAGCCAATGGAACTCGCTGGTCGGGGAGCTGTTTTTT
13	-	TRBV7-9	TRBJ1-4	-	CASSPDDREKLFF	TGTGCCAGCAGCCCCGACGACAGGGAAAAACTGTTTTTT
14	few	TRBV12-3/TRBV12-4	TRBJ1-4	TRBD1	CASSPGGRGEKLFF	TGTGCCAGCAGCCCAGGGGGCCGGGGTGAAAAACTGTTTTTT
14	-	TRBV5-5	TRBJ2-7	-	CASSSRGSTYEQYF	TGTGCCAGCAGCTCCCGGGGGAGTACCTACGAGCAGTACTTC
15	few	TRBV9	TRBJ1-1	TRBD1	CASSVGGTGNTEAFF	TGTGCCAGCAGCGTAGGGGGGACAGGGAACACTGAAGCTTTCTTT
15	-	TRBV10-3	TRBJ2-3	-	CAISESRVLTDTQYF	TGTGCCATCAGTGAGAGCAGGGTGTTAACAGATACGCAGTATTTT
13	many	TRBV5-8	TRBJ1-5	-	CATSVYSNQPQHF	TGTGCCACCAGCGTGTATAGCAATCAGCCCCAGCATTTT
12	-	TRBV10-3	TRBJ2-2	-	CAISQGEGELFF	TGTGCCATCAGTCAAGGGGAGGGGGAGCTGTTTTTT
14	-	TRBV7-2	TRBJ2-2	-	CASSLGGAIRELFF	TGTGCCAGCAGCTTAGGCGGTGCGATTCGTGAGCTGTTTTTT
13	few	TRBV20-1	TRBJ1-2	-	CSARVSEAYGYTF	TGCAGTGCTAGAGTGTCCGAGGCCTATGGCTACACCTTC
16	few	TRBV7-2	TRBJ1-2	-	CASSRSEEVGNYGYTF	TGTGCCAGCAGTCGTTCTGAGGAAGTCGGTAACTATGGCTACACCTTC
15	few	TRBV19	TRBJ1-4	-	CASRSGGTHNEKLFF	TGTGCCAGTAGGTCTGGCGGGACACACAATGAAAAACTGTTTTTT
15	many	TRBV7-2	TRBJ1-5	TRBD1	CASSLTGNSNQPQHF	TGTGCCAGCAGCCTGACAGGGAATAGCAATCAGCCCCAGCATTTT
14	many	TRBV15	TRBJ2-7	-	CATSRDRAADEQYF	TGTGCCACCAGCAGAGATCGGGCAGCGGACGAGCAGTACTTC
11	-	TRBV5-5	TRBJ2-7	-	CASRAVNEQYF	TGTGCCAGCAGGGCGGTGAACGAGCAGTACTTC
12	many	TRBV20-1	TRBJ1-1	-	CSAKGMNTEAFF	TGCAGTGCAAAGGGGATGAACACTGAAGCTTTCTTT
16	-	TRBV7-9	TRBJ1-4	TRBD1	CASSRAPDREGEKLFF	TGTGCCAGCAGCCGGGCCCCAGACAGGGAGGGCGAAAAACTGTTTTTT
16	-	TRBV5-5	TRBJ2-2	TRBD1	CASSLAPQGATGELFF	TGTGCCAGCAGCTTGGCCCCCCAGGGGGCCACCGGGGAGCTGTTTTTT
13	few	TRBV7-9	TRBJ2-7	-	CASSFGQAYEQYF	TGTGCCAGCAGTTTCGGACAAGCCTACGAGCAGTACTTC
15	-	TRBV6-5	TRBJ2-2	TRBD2	CASSQLAPNTGELFF	TGTGCCAGCAGCCAACTAGCGCCGAACACCGGGGAGCTGTTTTTT
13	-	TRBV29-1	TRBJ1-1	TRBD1	CSLSGTVNTEAFF	TGCAGCCTTTCCGGGACAGTGAACACTGAAGCTTTCTTT
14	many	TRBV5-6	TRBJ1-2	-	CASSLWQGIYGYTF	TGTGCCAGCAGCTTGTGGCAGGGAATCTATGGCTACACCTTC